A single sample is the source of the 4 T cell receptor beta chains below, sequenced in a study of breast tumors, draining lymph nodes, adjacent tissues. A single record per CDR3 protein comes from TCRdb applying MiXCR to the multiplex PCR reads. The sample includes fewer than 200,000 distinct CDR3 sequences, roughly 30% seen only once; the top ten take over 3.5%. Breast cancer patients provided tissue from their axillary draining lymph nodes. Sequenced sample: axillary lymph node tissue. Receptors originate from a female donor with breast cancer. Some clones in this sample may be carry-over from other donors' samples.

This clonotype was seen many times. Here the CDR3 DNA reads TGCGCCAGCAGCCAAGCAGTAAGACAGCTAACGAACACCGGGGAGCTGTTTTTT. It is translated as CASSQAVRQLTNTGELFF. The chain uses TRBV4-1 and TRBJ2-2; maybe TRBD1 (5 bases). Germline CDR1 reads MGHRA; CDR2 reads YSYEKL. The ends were cut back, 1 base at V and 0 bases at J, with 15 bases in the middle. CDR3 length: 18 residues.

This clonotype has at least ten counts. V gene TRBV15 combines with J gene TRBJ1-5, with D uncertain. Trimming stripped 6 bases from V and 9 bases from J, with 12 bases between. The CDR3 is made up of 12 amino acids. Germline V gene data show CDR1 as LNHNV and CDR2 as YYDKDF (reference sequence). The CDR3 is CATRYPGGPQHF. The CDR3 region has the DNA TGTGCCACCAGGTACCCGGGAGGGCCCCAGCATTTT.

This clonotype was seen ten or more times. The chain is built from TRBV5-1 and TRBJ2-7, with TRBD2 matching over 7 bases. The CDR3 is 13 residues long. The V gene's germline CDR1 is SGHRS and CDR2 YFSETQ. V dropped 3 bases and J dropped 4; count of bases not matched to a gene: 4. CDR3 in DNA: TGCGCCAGCAGCTGGGGAGGGAGTTACGAGCAGTACTTC. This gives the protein CASSWGGSYEQYF.

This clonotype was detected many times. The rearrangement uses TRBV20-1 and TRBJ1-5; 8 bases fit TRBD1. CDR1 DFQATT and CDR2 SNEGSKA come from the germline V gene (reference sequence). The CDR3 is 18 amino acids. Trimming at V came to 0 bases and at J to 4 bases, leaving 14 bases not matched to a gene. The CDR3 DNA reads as TGCAGTGCTAGAGACGAGGGACGGACAGGGAATTTGAATCAGCCCCAGCATTTT. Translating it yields CSARDEGRTGNLNQPQHF.